What follows describes a single T cell receptor (beta chain). The antigen is not known. A second PCR of roughly 7 to 11 cycles used a sample-barcoded 5' primer and a J-beta primer mix. Via MiXCR, TCRdb re-called the 5' RACE reads, giving one row per CDR3 protein. The data contain hundreds of thousands of distinct CDR3 sequences, roughly 60% of them singletons. This sample was taken from a study of blood T cells in healthy people across ages. About the research overall: Through template switching, about one barcoded beta molecule was captured per two T cells, as measured in model experiments. The study's findings and limits: The donors' CMV status was not determined, possibly confounding changes in expanded clonotypes.

Germline lookup yields CDR1 SQVTM and CDR2 ANQGSEA. There are 12 residues in the CDR3. The germline V and J ends were trimmed by 5 bases and 5 bases, with 12 bases remaining between them. Specimen: blood. The chain links TRBV29-1 to TRBJ2-5; unclear D gene. This receptor was obtained from a young man in good health. CDR3 DNA: TGCAGCGTTCAACCAGGCCGGGAGACCCAGTACTTC. Encoded protein: CSVQPGRETQYF.